The 23 T cell receptor beta chains given below trace back to one sample, sequenced in a study of CD8+CD57+ T cells in acquired aplastic anemia. Investigators profiled TCR beta VDJ and CDR3 from genomic DNA template. TCRdb redid the calling of the reads with MiXCR, one entry per CDR3 protein. The repertoire holds roughly 170,000 distinct CDR3 sequences, with approximately 48% as singletons. Only patients with CD8+CD57+ cell expansion on flow cytometry were chosen for sequencing. Sequencing was performed on sorted CD4+, CD8+, or CD8+CD57+ T cells (not recorded which) from PBMCs. The receptor source for this set is a human donor with aplastic anemia.

This clonotype was detected only a few times. The V and J genes are TRBV24-1 and TRBJ1-2, with D maybe TRBD1 (6 bases). The CDR3 contains 13 residues. Germline values: CDR1 KGHDR, CDR2 SFDVKD. The germline V and J ends were trimmed by 1 base and 6 bases, with 8 bases remaining between them. The CDR3 region is CATSDLQGDGYTF. CDR3 DNA sequence: TGTGCCACCAGTGATTTACAGGGTGATGGCTACACCTTC.

This chain links TRBV2 with TRBJ2-3, with 8 bases lining up with TRBD1. The length of the CDR3 is 13 residues. Germline CDR1 is SNHLY and CDR2 is FYNNEI. V was pared by 7 bases and J by 4 bases, with 4 bases of the junction left unmatched. Written as DNA, the CDR3 is TGTGCCAGCAATGGACAGGGATCAGATACGCAGTATTTT. Translation: CASNGQGSDTQYF.

As concerns this clonotype: Possible read error: a much larger clone is one base away. The chain couples TRBV10-2 to TRBJ2-3; D not certain. CDR3 length equals 13 residues. The germline V gene encodes CDR1 WSHSY and CDR2 SAAADI. The CDR3 sequence is CASSHPGTDTRYF. CDR3 in DNA: TGTGCCAGCAGCCACCCGGGTACAGATACGCGGTATTTT.

This clonotype was picked up many times. The CDR3 region has the DNA TGTGCCAGCAGCCACTCGGTGGACCTGGGTTCACCCCTCCACTTT. Protein sequence: CASSHSVDLGSPLHF. The V and J genes are TRBV4-2 and TRBJ1-6, with D unclear. The CDR3 has 15 amino acids. Trimming took off 3 bases at V and 9 bases at J, with 15 bases between the two ends. CDR1 and CDR2 from the germline V gene are LGHNA and YNFKEQ.

The V gene is TRBV2, the J gene TRBJ1-6; TRBD1 matches at 7 bases. Germline V gene lookup returns CDR1 SNHLY and CDR2 FYNNEI. Losses at the gene ends were 6 bases for V and 6 bases for J; bases not matched to a gene: 8. The CDR3 covers 15 residues. CDR3 sequence reads: CASRAGTVTNSPLHF. DNA of the CDR3: TGTGCCAGCAGGGCCGGGACAGTTACTAATTCACCCCTCCACTTT.

Details on this clonotype: This sequence may be a read error, since a much larger clone differs from it by one base. The rearrangement joins TRBV6-2 or TRBV6-3 to TRBJ1-2; 9 bases fit TRBD1. The CDR3 runs 13 residues. CDR1 MNHEY and CDR2 SVGEGT come from the germline V gene. For the CDR3, the DNA is TGTGCCAGCAGCCAGACAGGGGGTAACGGCTACGCCTTC. Its protein product is CASSQTGGNGYAF.

Points on this clonotype: Its ends do not fully match the called genes, so a read error is possible. This rearrangement joins TRBV20-1 to TRBJ1-2; D is unresolved. The germline V gene has CDR1 DFQATT and CDR2 SNEGSKA (reference sequence). CDR3 length equals 13 residues. CDR3 sequence (DNA): TGCAGTTCTAGAGATAGCAGTACGGGTTGCTACACCTTC. Amino acids: CSSRDSSTGCYTF.

This sequence joins TRBV6-5 and TRBJ2-2; a possible D gene is TRBD1 (6 bases). This CDR3 comprises 17 residues. Trimming took off 0 bases at V and 8 bases at J, with 19 bases between the two ends. From germline, CDR1 is MNHEY and CDR2 SVGAGI. CDR3 sequence reads: CASSYSRLAGAGGELFF. The DNA of the CDR3 is TGTGCCAGCAGTTACTCCAGGCTAGCAGGGGCGGGTGGGGAGCTGTTTTTT.

Remarks on this clonotype: With a much larger clone just one base away, this may be a read error. The DNA of the CDR3 is TGCGCCAGCAGCTTCACAGGATGCACTGAAGCTTTCTTT. Translated, it gives CASSFTGCTEAFF. This rearrangement joins TRBV5-1 to TRBJ1-1, with a possible D match to TRBD1 (5 bases). The ends were cut back, 2 bases at V and 4 bases at J, with 9 bases in the middle. CDR1 and CDR2 from the germline V gene are SGHRS and YFSETQ. The CDR3 runs to 13 residues.

The table lists this clonotype with many counts. This chain uses TRBV12-3 or TRBV12-4 with TRBJ1-1; D call uncertain. V was trimmed by 1 base and J by 5 bases, leaving 14 bases between them. The CDR3 length is 15 residues. CDR3 amino acids: CASSLGSKGSTEAFF. The CDR3 DNA follows: TGTGCCAGCAGTTTAGGCTCCAAGGGAAGTACTGAAGCTTTCTTT.

This clonotype was detected ten times or more. This chain links TRBV2 with TRBJ1-1; the match to TRBD1 covers 7 bases. CDR3 length equals 14 residues. The J segment lost 4 bases and the V segment lost 7 bases, leaving 9 bases of the junction unmatched. The germline gives CDR1 SNHLY, CDR2 FYNNEI. The CDR3, as DNA: TGTGCCAGCATCGACAGGGTTGGGGGCACTGAAGCTTTCTTT. Translating gives CASIDRVGGTEAFF.

V gene TRBV10-2 combines with J gene TRBJ2-7; D perhaps matches TRBD2 (5 bases). This CDR3 is built from 14 residues. CDR1 WSHSY and CDR2 SAAADI come from the germline V gene. V lost 4 bases to trimming and J lost 6 bases, with 16 bases between them. The CDR3 sequence is CASSVVGANGEQYF. The CDR3 bases are TGCGCCAGCAGTGTAGTGGGAGCGAATGGCGAGCAGTACTTC.

This clonotype was seen ten or more times. The rearrangement links TRBV3-1 to TRBJ2-2; D unresolved. V lost 7 bases to trimming and J lost 7 bases, with 7 bases between them. The germline V gene encodes CDR1 LGHDT and CDR2 YNNKEL (reference sequence). The length of the CDR3 is 11 residues. The CDR3: CASMERGELFF. CDR3 sequence (DNA): TGTGCCAGCATGGAGCGCGGGGAGCTGTTTTTT.

This chain uses TRBV7-3 with TRBJ2-7; 12 nucleotides line up with TRBD1. The V gene's germline CDR1 is SGHTA and CDR2 FQGTGA. This CDR3 spans 15 amino acids. V shed 5 bases and J 6 bases; nucleotides not matched to a gene: 8. The CDR3 loop is CASSTAGTGGSEQYF. The CDR3 region has the DNA TGTGCCAGCAGCACAGCCGGGACAGGGGGCTCCGAGCAGTACTTC.

J is TRBJ2-1 and V is TRBV19; no clear D. The germline CDR1 and CDR2 sequences are LNHDA and SQIVND (reference sequence). The ends were cut back, 3 bases at V and 5 bases at J, with 5 bases in the middle. This CDR3 is built from 12 residues. CDR3 protein: CASSIGHNEQFF. The CDR3 nucleotides read TGTGCCAGTAGTATTGGGCACAATGAGCAGTTCTTC.

This clonotype has just a few counts. The chain uses TRBV9 and TRBJ2-1; maybe TRBD2 (7 bases). Germline assignment: CDR1 SGDLS and CDR2 YYNGEE. V lost 3 bases and J lost 4, with 14 bases in between. The CDR3 covers 15 residues. CDR3 DNA sequence: TGTGCCAGCAGCGAGAGGGGGGGGGGTTACAATGAGCAGTTCTTC. As protein: CASSERGGGYNEQFF.

On this clonotype: A much larger clone differs from this one at a single base, so this may be a read error. V and J are TRBV5-1 and TRBJ1-1, with D unclear. Per the germline V gene, CDR1 is SGHRS and CDR2 is YFSETQ. The CDR3 extends over 15 amino acids. CDR3 residues: CASSLAGQRNTEALF. For the CDR3, the DNA is TGCGCCAGCAGCTTGGCCGGGCAGAGAAACACTGAAGCTCTCTTT.

The chain carries TRBV6-1 and TRBJ1-5, with a possible D match to TRBD1 (6 bases). CDR3 length equals 20 residues. Trimming removed 2 bases at V and 5 bases at J, with 28 bases between. Per germline, CDR1 MNHNS and CDR2 SASEGT. The CDR3 spells CASSELQLGGRPMIYQPQHF. The CDR3 nucleotides read TGTGCCAGCAGTGAATTACAACTGGGGGGCCGCCCCATGATCTATCAGCCCCAGCATTTT.

V usage is TRBV7-2 and J usage is TRBJ2-1; 8 positions match TRBD2. Germline values: CDR1 SGHTA, CDR2 FQGNSA. Trimming cost V 1 base and J 8 bases; bases outside gene matches: 4. The CDR3 has 14 residues. The CDR3, as DNA: TGTGCCAGCAGCTTAGGCGGGGGGCGGGATGAGCAGTTCTTC. It specifies CASSLGGGRDEQFF. The full variable domain, completed using reference TRBV7-2 and TRBJ2-1, is GAGVSQSPSNKVTEKGKDVELRCDPISGHTALYWYRQSLGQGLEFLIYFQGNSAPDKSGLPSDRFSAERTGGSVSTLTIQRTQQEDSAVYLCASSLGGGRDEQFFGPGTRLTVL.

This clonotype was detected only a few times. Germline is not matched at one junction end, which may reflect a read error. The gene calls are TRBV5-4 and TRBJ2-7; D is possibly TRBD1 or TRBD2 (5 bases each). The CDR3 runs to 14 residues. Germline loops: CDR1 SGHNT, CDR2 YYREEE (reference sequence). In nucleotides, the CDR3 is TGTGCCAGCAGCTTGGAAACCGGGACCCCCGAAAAATTCTTC. This gives the protein CASSLETGTPEKFF.

The sample holds many counts of this clonotype. The chain uses TRBV7-6 and TRBJ1-5; D not resolved. V was pared by 0 bases and J by 7 bases, with 7 bases between. The CDR3 is 13 amino acids. Germline assignment: CDR1 SGHVS and CDR2 FNYEAQ. CDR3 coding DNA: TGTGCCAGCAGCTTAGCGCGTCAACAGCCCCAGCATTTT. This gives the protein CASSLARQQPQHF.

This rearrangement joins TRBV20-1 to TRBJ1-1; the match to TRBD1 covers 8 bases. The CDR3 spans 17 residues. Germline assignment: CDR1 DFQATT and CDR2 SNEGSKA (reference sequence). Trimming at V came to 7 bases and at J to 0 bases, leaving 16 bases not matched to a gene. CDR3 nucleotide sequence: TGCAGTGGAAGTCTGTGGGGCAGGGGGCTAGTGAACACTGAAGCTTTCTTT. Translation gives CSGSLWGRGLVNTEAFF.

This clonotype was seen only a few times. J is TRBJ2-5 and V is TRBV14; D uncertain. V gave up 4 bases and J gave up 2 bases, with 8 bases separating them. This CDR3 spans 13 amino acids. Germline loops: CDR1 SGHDN, CDR2 FVKESK. CDR3 bases: TGTGCCAGCAGCCGGACGGTACAAGAGACCCAGTACTTC. It translates to CASSRTVQETQYF.